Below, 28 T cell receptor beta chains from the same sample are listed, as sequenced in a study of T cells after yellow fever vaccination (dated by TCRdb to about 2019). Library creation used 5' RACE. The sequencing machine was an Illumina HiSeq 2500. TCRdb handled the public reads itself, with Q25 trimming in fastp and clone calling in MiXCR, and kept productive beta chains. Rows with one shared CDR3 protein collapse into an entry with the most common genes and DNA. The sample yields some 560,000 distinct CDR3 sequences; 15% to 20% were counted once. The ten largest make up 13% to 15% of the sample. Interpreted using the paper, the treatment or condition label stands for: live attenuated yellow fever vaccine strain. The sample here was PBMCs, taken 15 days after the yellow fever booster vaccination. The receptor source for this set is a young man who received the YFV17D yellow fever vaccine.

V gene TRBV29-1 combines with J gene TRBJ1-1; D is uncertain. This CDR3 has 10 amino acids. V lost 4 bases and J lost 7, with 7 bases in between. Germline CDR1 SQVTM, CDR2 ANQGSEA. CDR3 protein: CSVAKIEAFF. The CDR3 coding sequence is TGCAGCGTTGCGAAAATTGAAGCTTTCTTT.

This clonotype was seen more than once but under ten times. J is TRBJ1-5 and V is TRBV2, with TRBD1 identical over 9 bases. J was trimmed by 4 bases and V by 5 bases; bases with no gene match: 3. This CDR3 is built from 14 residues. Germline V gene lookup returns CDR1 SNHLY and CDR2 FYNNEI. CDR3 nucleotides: TGTGCCAGCAGTCAGACAGGGGGTAATCAGCCCCAGCATTTT. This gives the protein CASSQTGGNQPQHF.

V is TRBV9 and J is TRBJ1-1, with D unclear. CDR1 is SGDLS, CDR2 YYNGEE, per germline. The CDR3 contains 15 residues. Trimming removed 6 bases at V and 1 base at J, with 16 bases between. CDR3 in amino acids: CASTNEEGTNTEAFF. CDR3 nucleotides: TGTGCCAGCACCAACGAGGAGGGAACGAACACTGAAGCTTTCTTT.

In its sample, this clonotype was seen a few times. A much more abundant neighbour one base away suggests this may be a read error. CDR3 loop: CASSYSPGDTEAFF. Written as DNA, the CDR3 is TGTGCCAGCAGTTACTCGCCAGGGGACACTGAAGCTTTCTTT. The gene calls are TRBV6-5 and TRBJ1-1; the D gene is possibly TRBD1 (6 bases). CDR1 and CDR2 from the germline V gene are MNHEY and SVGAGI. V shed 0 bases and J shed 3 bases, with 8 bases lying between them. The CDR3 contains 14 residues.

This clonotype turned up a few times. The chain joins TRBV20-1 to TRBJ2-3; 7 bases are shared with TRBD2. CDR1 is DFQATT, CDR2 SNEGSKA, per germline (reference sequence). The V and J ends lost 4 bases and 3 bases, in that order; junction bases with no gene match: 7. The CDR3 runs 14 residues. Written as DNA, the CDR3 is TGCAGTGCTACCGGCGGGAGAGGAACAGATACGCAGTATTTT. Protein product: CSATGGRGTDTQYF.

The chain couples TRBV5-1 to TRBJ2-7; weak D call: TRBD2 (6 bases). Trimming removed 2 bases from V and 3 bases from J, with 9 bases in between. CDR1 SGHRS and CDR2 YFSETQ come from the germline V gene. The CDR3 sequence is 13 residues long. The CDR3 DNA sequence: TGCGCCAGCAGCTTTGGAGCGGGCTACGAGCAGTACTTC. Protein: CASSFGAGYEQYF.

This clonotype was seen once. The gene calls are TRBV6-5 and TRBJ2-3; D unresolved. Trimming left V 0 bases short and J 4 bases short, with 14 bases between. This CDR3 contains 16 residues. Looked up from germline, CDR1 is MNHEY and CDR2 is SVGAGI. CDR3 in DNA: TGTGCCAGCAGTTACTCCCGGCCTCTTTACTCAGATACGCAGTATTTT. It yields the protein CASSYSRPLYSDTQYF.

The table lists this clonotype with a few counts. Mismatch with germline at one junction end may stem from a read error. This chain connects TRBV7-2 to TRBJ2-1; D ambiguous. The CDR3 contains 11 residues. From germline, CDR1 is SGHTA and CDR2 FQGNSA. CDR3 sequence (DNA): TGTGCCAGCACATATCAGTCACATGAGGTCTTC. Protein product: CASTYQSHEVF.

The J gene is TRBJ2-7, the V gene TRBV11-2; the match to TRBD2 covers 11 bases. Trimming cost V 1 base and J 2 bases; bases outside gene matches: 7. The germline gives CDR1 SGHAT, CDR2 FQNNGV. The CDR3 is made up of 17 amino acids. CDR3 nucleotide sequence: TGTGCCAGCAGCTTAGGTCCGACTAGCGGGGACACCTACGAGCAGTACTTC. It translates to CASSLGPTSGDTYEQYF. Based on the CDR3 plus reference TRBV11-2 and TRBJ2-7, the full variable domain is EAGVAQSPRYKIIEKRQSVAFWCNPISGHATLYWYQQILGQGPKLLIQFQNNGVVDDSQLPKDRFSAERLKGVDSTLKIQPAKLEDSAVYLCASSLGPTSGDTYEQYFGPGTRLTVT.

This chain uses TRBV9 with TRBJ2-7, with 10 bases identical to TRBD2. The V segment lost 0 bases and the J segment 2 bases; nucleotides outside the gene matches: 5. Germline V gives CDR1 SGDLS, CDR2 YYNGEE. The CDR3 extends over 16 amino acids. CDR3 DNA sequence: TGTGCCAGCAGCGTAGGGAGCGGGAGGGCCCCCTACGAGCAGTACTTC. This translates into CASSVGSGRAPYEQYF.

The CDR3 is CASSSRLTYEQYF. In nucleotides, the CDR3 is TGTGCCAGCAGTTCCAGGCTAACCTACGAGCAGTACTTC. The J gene is TRBJ2-7, the V gene TRBV12-3 or TRBV12-4, with D unclear. The germline V and J ends were trimmed by 4 bases and 2 bases, with 9 bases remaining between them. This CDR3 is 13 amino acids long.

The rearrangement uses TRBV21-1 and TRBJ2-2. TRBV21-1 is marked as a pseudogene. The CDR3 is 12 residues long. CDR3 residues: CASSNPSGELFF. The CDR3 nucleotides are TGTGCCAGCAGCAACCCTTCCGGGGAGCTGTTTTTT.

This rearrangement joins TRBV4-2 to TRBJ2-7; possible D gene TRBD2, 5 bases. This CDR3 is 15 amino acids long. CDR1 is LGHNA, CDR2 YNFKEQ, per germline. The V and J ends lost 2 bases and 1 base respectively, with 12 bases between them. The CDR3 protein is CASSQTPPGSYEQYF. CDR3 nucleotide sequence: TGTGCCAGCAGCCAAACCCCTCCGGGATCCTACGAGCAGTACTTC.

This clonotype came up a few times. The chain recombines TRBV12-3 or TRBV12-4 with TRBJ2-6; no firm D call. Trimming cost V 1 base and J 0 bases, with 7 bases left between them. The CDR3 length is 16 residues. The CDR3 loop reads CASSLGLASGANVLTF. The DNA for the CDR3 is TGTGCCAGCAGTTTAGGCCTTGCCTCTGGGGCCAACGTCCTGACTTTC.

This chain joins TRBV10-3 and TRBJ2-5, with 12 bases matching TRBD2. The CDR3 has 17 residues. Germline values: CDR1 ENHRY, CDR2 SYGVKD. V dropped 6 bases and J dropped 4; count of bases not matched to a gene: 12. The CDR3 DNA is TGTGCCATCAGCGACGGAAACCTAGCGGGAGGGTCAGAGACCCAGTACTTC. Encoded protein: CAISDGNLAGGSETQYF.

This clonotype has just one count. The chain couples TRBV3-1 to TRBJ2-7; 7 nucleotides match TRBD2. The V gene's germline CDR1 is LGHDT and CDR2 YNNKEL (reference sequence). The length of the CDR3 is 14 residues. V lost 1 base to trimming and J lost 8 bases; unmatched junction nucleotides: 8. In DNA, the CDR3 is TGTGCCAGCAGCCAAGCTAGCGGACCCTATCAGCAGTACTTC. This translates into CASSQASGPYQQYF.

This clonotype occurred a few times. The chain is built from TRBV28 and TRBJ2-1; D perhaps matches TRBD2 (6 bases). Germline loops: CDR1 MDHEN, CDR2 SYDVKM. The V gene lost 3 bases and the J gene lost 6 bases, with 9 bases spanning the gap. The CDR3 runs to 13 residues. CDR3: CASSLMGGNEQFF. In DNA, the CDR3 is TGTGCCAGCAGTTTGATGGGAGGCAATGAGCAGTTCTTC.

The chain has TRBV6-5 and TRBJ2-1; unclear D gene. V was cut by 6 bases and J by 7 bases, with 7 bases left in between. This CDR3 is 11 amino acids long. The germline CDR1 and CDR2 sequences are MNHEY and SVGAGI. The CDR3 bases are TGTGCCAGCAGAAACACTAATGAGCAGTTCTTC. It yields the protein CASRNTNEQFF.

CDR3 amino acids: CASSSTPDRGGYEQYF. The CDR3 region has the DNA TGTGCCAGCAGTTCCACTCCCGACAGGGGGGGATACGAGCAGTACTTC. The chain couples TRBV28 to TRBJ2-7, with 9 positions matching TRBD1. CDR1 is MDHEN and CDR2 is SYDVKM in the germline V gene. The CDR3 contains 16 residues. Trimming removed 4 bases from V and 4 bases from J; junction bases left unmatched: 11.

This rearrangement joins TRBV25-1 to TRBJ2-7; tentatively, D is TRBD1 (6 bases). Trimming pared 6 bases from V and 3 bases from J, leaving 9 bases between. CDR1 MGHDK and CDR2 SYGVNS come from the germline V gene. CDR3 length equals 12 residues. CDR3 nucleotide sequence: TGTGCCAGCAGCGAGGGGGTCTACGAGCAGTACTTC. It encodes CASSEGVYEQYF.

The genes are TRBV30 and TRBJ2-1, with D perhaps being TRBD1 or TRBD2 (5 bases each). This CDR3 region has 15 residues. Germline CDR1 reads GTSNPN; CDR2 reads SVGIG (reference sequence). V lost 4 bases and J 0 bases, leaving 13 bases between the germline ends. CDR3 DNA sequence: TGTGCCTGGACCGATGGGGGTAGCTCCTACAATGAGCAGTTCTTC. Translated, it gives CAWTDGGSSYNEQFF.

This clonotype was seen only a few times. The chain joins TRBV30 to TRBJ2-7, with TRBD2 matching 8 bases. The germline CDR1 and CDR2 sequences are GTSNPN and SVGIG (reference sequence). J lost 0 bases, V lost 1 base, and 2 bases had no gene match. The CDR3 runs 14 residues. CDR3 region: CAWSGGGSSYEQYF. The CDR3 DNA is TGTGCCTGGAGTGGCGGGGGGAGCTCCTACGAGCAGTACTTC.

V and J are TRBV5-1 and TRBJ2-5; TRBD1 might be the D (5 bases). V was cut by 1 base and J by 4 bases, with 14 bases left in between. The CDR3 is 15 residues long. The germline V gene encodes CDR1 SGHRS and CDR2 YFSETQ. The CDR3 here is CASSLRLQGIETQYF. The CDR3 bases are TGCGCCAGCAGCTTGCGTCTCCAGGGCATAGAGACCCAGTACTTC. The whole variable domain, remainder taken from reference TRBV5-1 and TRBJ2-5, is KAGVTQTPRYLIKTRGQQVTLSCSPISGHRSVSWYQQTPGQGLQFLFEYFSETQRNKGNFPGRFSGRQFSNSRSEMNVSTLELGDSALYLCASSLRLQGIETQYFGPGTRLLVL.

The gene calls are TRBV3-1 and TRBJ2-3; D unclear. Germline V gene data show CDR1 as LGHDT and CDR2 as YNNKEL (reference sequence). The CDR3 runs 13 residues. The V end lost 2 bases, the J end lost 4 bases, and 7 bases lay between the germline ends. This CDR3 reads CASSQLNADTQYF. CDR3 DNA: TGTGCCAGCAGCCAATTGAATGCAGATACGCAGTATTTT.

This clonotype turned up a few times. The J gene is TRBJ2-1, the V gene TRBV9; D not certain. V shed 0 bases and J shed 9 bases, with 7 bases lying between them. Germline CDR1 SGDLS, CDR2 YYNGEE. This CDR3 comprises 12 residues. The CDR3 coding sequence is TGTGCCAGCAGCGTAGAAAGAACTGAGCAGTTCTTC. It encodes CASSVERTEQFF.

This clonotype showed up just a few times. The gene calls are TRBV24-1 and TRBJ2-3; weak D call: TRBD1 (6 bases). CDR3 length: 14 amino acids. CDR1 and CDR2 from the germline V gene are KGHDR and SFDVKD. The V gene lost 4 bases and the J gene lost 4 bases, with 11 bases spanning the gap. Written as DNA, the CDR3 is TGTGCCACCAGTGACTCCAGGGGAGCAGATACGCAGTATTTT. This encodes CATSDSRGADTQYF.

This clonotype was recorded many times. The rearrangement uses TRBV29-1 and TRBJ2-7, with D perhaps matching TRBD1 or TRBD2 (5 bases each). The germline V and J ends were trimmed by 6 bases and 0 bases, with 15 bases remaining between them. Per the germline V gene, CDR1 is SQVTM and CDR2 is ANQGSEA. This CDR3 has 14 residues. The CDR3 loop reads CSVSGTSTSYEQYF. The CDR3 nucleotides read TGCAGCGTCTCCGGGACGTCGACCTCCTACGAGCAGTACTTC.

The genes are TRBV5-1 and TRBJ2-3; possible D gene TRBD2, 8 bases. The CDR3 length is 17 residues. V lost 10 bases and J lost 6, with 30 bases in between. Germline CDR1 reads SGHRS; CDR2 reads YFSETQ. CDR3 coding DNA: TGCGCCTCTTCAGGGGGGCTAGCGGGCCCGGAGAGGGATACGCAGTATTTT. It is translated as CASSGGLAGPERDTQYF.